The clone carrying this T cell receptor (beta chain) was found once. The V end lost 3 bases, the J end lost 6 bases, and 12 bases lay between the germline ends. Germline loops: CDR1 SGHNT, CDR2 YYREEE (reference sequence). This CDR3 has 14 amino acids. This sample is part of a study of blood T cell repertoires in COVID-19. Membership in each cohort depended on participant-reported clinical history. As handled by the study authors: Researchers report that nucleated cell counts were estimated from reference gene primer amplification. Libraries were prepared by immunoSEQ multiplex PCR; TCRdb keeps only in-frame clonotypes and omits some of them. The V and J calls and clone size were taken over from that table, and D and trimming were inferred from the DNA. The data contain under 450,000 clones, 75% to 90% of them singletons.

The rearrangement uses TRBV5-4 and TRBJ1-4, with no clear D. The sample was PBMCs or T cells enriched from blood (not recorded which). The TCR was taken from a woman aged 45 to 65 who had recovered from COVID-19. The CDR3 reads CASSYLGLDEKLFF. The CDR3 nucleotides are TGTGCCAGCAGCTACCTCGGGTTGGATGAAAAACTGTTTTTT.